Below, 23 T cell receptor beta chains from the same sample are listed, as sequenced in a study of blood T cell repertoires in COVID-19. Repertoires were generated with immunoSEQ multiplex PCR, while TCRdb's copy carries only in-frame clones and drops some. The sample contains fewer than 300,000 clones, roughly 92% of which appear only once. What was sequenced was peripheral blood. All receptors derive from a woman in her twenties or thirties with COVID-19, enrolled during active disease.

The rearrangement uses TRBV4-1 and TRBJ2-1, with 11 bases lining up with TRBD2. This CDR3 has 15 residues. J gave up 2 bases and V 3 bases, and 0 bases lay outside the gene matches. CDR1 and CDR2 (germline): MGHRA, YSYEKL. As DNA, the CDR3 is TGCGCCAGCAGCCAGGGACTAGCGGCCTACAATGAGCAGTTCTTC. Protein product: CASSQGLAAYNEQFF.

This clone was observed a single time. The J gene is TRBJ1-4, the V gene TRBV9; 7 bases line up with TRBD1. The CDR3 sequence is 13 residues long. V was clipped by 5 bases and J by 3 bases; unmatched bases: 1. From germline, CDR1 is SGDLS and CDR2 YYNGEE. CDR3 sequence (DNA): TGTGCCAGCAGAGGGGGCCCTAATGAAAAACTGTTTTTT. Translating it yields CASRGGPNEKLFF.

This chain connects TRBV4-2 to TRBJ2-3; possible D gene TRBD1, 6 bases. This CDR3 is 14 amino acids long. Germline assignment: CDR1 LGHNA and CDR2 YNFKEQ. Trimming took off 4 bases at V and 3 bases at J, with 11 bases between the two ends. The DNA for the CDR3 is TGTGCCAGCAGCCTCCCGGGACAAACAGATACGCAGTATTTT. This encodes CASSLPGQTDTQYF.

The chain has TRBV19 and TRBJ1-1; 12 positions match TRBD1. CDR1 and CDR2 (germline): LNHDA, SQIVND (reference sequence). V trimming: 6 bases; J trimming: 6 bases; junction bases outside the gene matches: 5. This CDR3 spans 14 amino acids. The CDR3 coding sequence is TGTGCCAGTAGGGGACAGGGGGCATTCGCTGAAGCTTTCTTT. It yields the protein CASRGQGAFAEAFF.

CDR3 DNA: TGTGCCAGCAGTGAACTACTGCCTAGCCGAACAGATACGCAGTATTTT. Its translation: CASSELLPSRTDTQYF. The J gene is TRBJ2-3, the V gene TRBV2, with TRBD2 as a possible D gene (5 bases). Looked up from germline, CDR1 is SNHLY and CDR2 is FYNNEI. The CDR3 covers 16 residues. V was shortened by 2 bases and J by 3 bases, with 15 bases between the two germline ends.

The rearrangement uses TRBV28 and TRBJ1-5, with D unclear. This CDR3 contains 11 residues. Looked up from germline, CDR1 is MDHEN and CDR2 is SYDVKM. V was clipped by 3 bases and J by 9 bases, with 6 bases between them. CDR3 bases: TGTGCCAGCAGTTTCAGTTGGCCCCAGCATTTT. It encodes CASSFSWPQHF.

This chain joins TRBV19 and TRBJ1-1; D is undetermined. CDR3 length: 13 amino acids. Germline CDR1 LNHDA, CDR2 SQIVND (reference sequence). V was trimmed by 5 bases and J by 3 bases, leaving 10 bases between them. DNA of the CDR3: TGTGCCAGTAGTTCAAGTGCGGACACTGAAGCTTTCTTT. This codes for CASSSSADTEAFF.

The V gene is TRBV11-2, the J gene TRBJ2-3; 12 bases fit TRBD2. The CDR3 extends over 16 amino acids. Unmatched junction bases numbered 7, after V lost 5 bases and J lost 4 bases. Looked up from germline, CDR1 is SGHAT and CDR2 is FQNNGV. CDR3 bases: TGTGCCAGCAGCGCTAGCGGGAGGGCCAACGCAGATACGCAGTATTTT. Translation gives CASSASGRANADTQYF.

A single count supports this clone. V and J are TRBV6-5 and TRBJ2-2; TRBD1 agrees at 7 bases. The CDR3 consists of 14 residues. Germline values: CDR1 MNHEY, CDR2 SVGAGI. After removal of 5 bases from V and 3 bases from J, the junction contained 3 bases not matched to a gene. CDR3 nucleotides: TGTGCCAGCAGTACGACAGGGCACACCGGGGAGCTGTTTTTT. Its protein product is CASSTTGHTGELFF.

The chain links TRBV11-2 to TRBJ2-7; D not certain. V was cut by 3 bases and J by 3 bases, with 3 bases left in between. This CDR3 has 11 amino acids. Per the germline V gene, CDR1 is SGHAT and CDR2 is FQNNGV. CDR3 residues: CASSFYYEQYF. The CDR3 DNA reads TGTGCCAGCAGCTTCTACTACGAGCAGTACTTC. Full variable domain (rest looked up from reference TRBV11-2 and TRBJ2-7): EAGVAQSPRYKIIEKRQSVAFWCNPISGHATLYWYQQILGQGPKLLIQFQNNGVVDDSQLPKDRFSAERLKGVDSTLKIQPAKLEDSAVYLCASSFYYEQYFGPGTRLTVT.

The V and J genes are TRBV7-2 and TRBJ2-1; 11 nucleotides agree with TRBD2. This CDR3 spans 15 amino acids. The V and J ends lost 3 bases and 8 bases, in that order; junction bases with no gene match: 6. Germline CDR1 is SGHTA and CDR2 is FQGNSA. The CDR3 nucleotides are TGTGCCAGCAGCTTTGGGCTAGCGGGAGGCGATGAGCAGTTCTTC. Protein product: CASSFGLAGGDEQFF.

The V call is TRBV5-4, the J call TRBJ2-1, with 7 nucleotides matching TRBD1. The CDR3 is made up of 16 amino acids. With 4 bases clipped from V and 0 bases from J, the junction kept 7 bases outside the gene matches. Germline lookup yields CDR1 SGHNT and CDR2 YYREEE (reference sequence). CDR3 sequence: CASSQQGTSSYNEQFF. The DNA of the CDR3 is TGTGCCAGCAGCCAACAGGGGACGAGCTCCTACAATGAGCAGTTCTTC. The full variable domain, completed using reference TRBV5-4 and TRBJ2-1, is ETGVTQSPTHLIKTRGQQVTLRCSSQSGHNTVSWYQQALGQGPQFIFQYYREEENGRGNFPPRFSGLQFPNYSSELNVNALELDDSALYLCASSQQGTSSYNEQFFGPGTRLTVL.

This chain connects TRBV5-1 to TRBJ1-2, with 9 positions matching TRBD1. The CDR3 is made up of 16 amino acids. The V segment lost 4 bases and the J segment 6 bases; nucleotides outside the gene matches: 13. Germline CDR1 is SGHRS and CDR2 is YFSETQ. For the CDR3, the DNA is TGCGCCAGCAGCGGCGGGACAGGGTTTGAGGCTAATGGCTACACCTTC. It encodes CASSGGTGFEANGYTF.

This chain uses TRBV7-9 with TRBJ1-1; possibly TRBD1 for D (6 bases). Trimming took 5 bases from V and 1 from J, leaving 14 bases between them. Germline V lookup: CDR1 SEHNR, CDR2 FQNEAQ (reference sequence). The CDR3 is made up of 15 amino acids. As DNA, the CDR3 is TGTGCCAGCAGCCACTACAGGGCCGGGAACACTGAAGCTTTCTTT. Its translation: CASSHYRAGNTEAFF.

The rearrangement links TRBV18 to TRBJ1-3, with D tentatively TRBD1 (6 bases). CDR3 length: 15 residues. Germline CDR1 is KGHSH and CDR2 is LQKENI. V shed 3 bases and J shed 0 bases, with 9 bases lying between them. CDR3 in amino acids: CASSPDRSSGNTIYF. CDR3 DNA: TGTGCCAGCTCACCCGACAGGAGCTCTGGAAACACCATATATTTT.

The chain links TRBV7-6 to TRBJ2-3, with TRBD1 matching over 9 bases. Looked up from germline, CDR1 is SGHVS and CDR2 is FNYEAQ. V shed 3 bases and J 3 bases; nucleotides not matched to a gene: 4. CDR3 length equals 15 residues. Here the CDR3 DNA reads TGTGCCAGCAGCTTGGGACAGGGTGGAACAGATACGCAGTATTTT. Protein sequence: CASSLGQGGTDTQYF.

This chain joins TRBV9 and TRBJ2-1; 10 nucleotides line up with TRBD2. The germline V gene has CDR1 SGDLS and CDR2 YYNGEE. Unmatched junction bases numbered 6, after V lost 0 bases and J lost 6 bases. This CDR3 is 16 amino acids long. The CDR3 DNA sequence: TGTGCCAGCAGCGTAGCCGCTAGCGGGAGTGTCAATGAGCAGTTCTTC. Translated: CASSVAASGSVNEQFF. The whole variable domain, remainder taken from reference TRBV9 and TRBJ2-1, is DSGVTQTPKHLITATGQRVTLRCSPRSGDLSVYWYQQSLDQGLQFLIQYYNGEERAKGNILERFSAQQFPDLHSELNLSSLELGDSALYFCASSVAASGSVNEQFFGPGTRLTVL.

The CDR3: CASTEGGTGNEKLFF. CDR3 sequence (DNA): TGTGCCAGCACCGAGGGAGGGACAGGGAATGAAAAACTGTTTTTT. This chain uses TRBV2 with TRBJ1-4, with 9 bases matching TRBD1. The germline V gene encodes CDR1 SNHLY and CDR2 FYNNEI. The CDR3 length is 15 residues. Trimming at V came to 7 bases and at J to 5 bases, leaving 8 bases not matched to a gene.

V and J are TRBV27 and TRBJ1-2; a weak D match, TRBD1 (5 bases). V was clipped by 3 bases and J by 6 bases, with 11 bases between them. Germline V gene data show CDR1 as MNHEY and CDR2 as SMNVEV (reference sequence). The CDR3 spans 13 residues. This CDR3 reads CASSFQGFHGYTF. The CDR3 DNA sequence: TGTGCCAGCAGTTTTCAGGGTTTTCATGGCTACACCTTC.

This rearrangement joins TRBV4-2 to TRBJ1-6; maybe TRBD1 (5 bases). The V end lost 2 bases, the J end lost 10 bases, and 15 bases lay between the germline ends. This CDR3 comprises 15 residues. Germline CDR1 LGHNA, CDR2 YNFKEQ. This CDR3 is CASSQSDEGRSPLHF. As DNA, the CDR3 is TGTGCCAGCAGCCAATCCGACGAGGGGAGGTCACCCCTCCACTTT.

V and J are TRBV29-1 and TRBJ2-1; 10 nucleotides agree with TRBD2. This CDR3 is built from 14 residues. The germline gives CDR1 SQVTM, CDR2 ANQGSEA. V lost 6 bases and J lost 9; bases outside the gene matches: 11. CDR3 region: CSVRVPGLAIEQFF. CDR3 bases: TGCAGCGTACGAGTCCCGGGACTAGCGATTGAGCAGTTCTTC.

This chain connects TRBV19 to TRBJ2-2; the match to TRBD2 covers 7 bases. The CDR3 has 16 amino acids. Looked up from germline, CDR1 is LNHDA and CDR2 is SQIVND (reference sequence). V shed 3 bases and J 7 bases; nucleotides not matched to a gene: 11. Here the CDR3 DNA reads TGTGCCAGTAGTATTAAACTGACTCGGGGGGTCGGGGAGCTGTTTTTT. Protein sequence: CASSIKLTRGVGELFF.

This sequence joins TRBV5-1 and TRBJ2-3; 10 nucleotides agree with TRBD2. This CDR3 is 16 amino acids long. CDR1 and CDR2 from the germline V gene are SGHRS and YFSETQ. The V and J ends lost 7 bases and 5 bases, in that order; junction bases with no gene match: 13. CDR3 region: CASSEWASGSQDTQYF. CDR3 sequence (DNA): TGCGCCAGCTCCGAGTGGGCTAGCGGGAGTCAAGATACGCAGTATTTT. Combining the CDR3 with reference TRBV5-1 and TRBJ2-3 gives the whole variable domain KAGVTQTPRYLIKTRGQQVTLSCSPISGHRSVSWYQQTPGQGLQFLFEYFSETQRNKGNFPGRFSGRQFSNSRSEMNVSTLELGDSALYLCASSEWASGSQDTQYFGPGTRLTVL.